The TCR beta chain under discussion was sequenced for a study of blood T cell repertoires in COVID-19. In Seattle, patients joined the study during active infection and were tracked longitudinally. V lost 2 bases and J lost 3, with 15 bases in between. Germline CDR1 and CDR2: SGHVS and FQNEAQ. The CDR3 sequence is 16 residues long. This table comes from immunoSEQ multiplex PCR, and its TCRdb copy is limited to in-frame clones, with some not included. The sample holds roughly 340,000 clones, about 89% seen once. The chain recombines TRBV7-8 with TRBJ2-3, with D tentatively TRBD2 (6 bases). This clonotype was obtained from a woman aged 25 to 39 with COVID-19, enrolled during active disease. The sample consisted of peripheral blood. CDR3 sequence reads: CASSLTGLRGTDTQYF. CDR3 DNA: TGTGCCAGCAGCTTAACGGGCCTCCGGGGGACAGATACGCAGTATTTT. Full variable domain (remainder filled in from reference TRBV7-8 and TRBJ2-3): GAGVSQSPRYKVAKRGQDVALRCDPISGHVSLFWYQQALGQGPEFLTYFQNEAQLDKSGLPSDRFFAERPEGSVSTLKIQRTQQEDSAVYLCASSLTGLRGTDTQYFGPGTRLTVL.